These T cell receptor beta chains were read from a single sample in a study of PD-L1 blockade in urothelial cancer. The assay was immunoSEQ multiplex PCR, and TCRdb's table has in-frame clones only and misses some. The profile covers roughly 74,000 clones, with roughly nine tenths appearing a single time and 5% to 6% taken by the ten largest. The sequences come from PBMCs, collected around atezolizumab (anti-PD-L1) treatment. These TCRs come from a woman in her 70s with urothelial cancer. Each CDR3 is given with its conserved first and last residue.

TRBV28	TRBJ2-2	CASSPTGGVTGELFF
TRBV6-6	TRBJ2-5	CASAGRETQYF
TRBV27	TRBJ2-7	CASSPGTGYEQYF
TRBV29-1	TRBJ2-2	CSVAGRDRPATGELFF
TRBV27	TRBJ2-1	CASRGLAGGQNEQFF
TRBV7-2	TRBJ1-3	CASSLWGTGHSGNTIYF
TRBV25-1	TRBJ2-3	CASSGRTGGARNTDTQYF
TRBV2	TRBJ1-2	CASSEAGTAYGYTF
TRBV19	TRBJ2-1	CASSIGQTTYNEQFF
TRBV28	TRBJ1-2	CASSILVGLTDGYTF
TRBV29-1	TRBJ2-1	CSFPGGASGYNEQFF
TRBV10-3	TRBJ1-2	CAISDRGSNYGYTF
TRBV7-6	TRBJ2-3	CASSLVPSGGPDTQYF
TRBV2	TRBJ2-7	CASSEAQGSSYEQYF
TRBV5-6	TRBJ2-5	CASSLTGTETQYF
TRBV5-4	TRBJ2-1	CASSGTSGSLIYNEQFF
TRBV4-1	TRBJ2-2	CASSQGRGRGFGELFF
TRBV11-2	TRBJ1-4	CASSLRAFNEKLFF
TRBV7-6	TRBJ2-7	CASSLGQGREQYF
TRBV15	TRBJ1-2	CATSRDYGTAAGYTF
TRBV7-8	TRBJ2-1	CASSPWTSGGYNEQFF
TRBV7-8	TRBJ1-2	CASSLESYGYTF
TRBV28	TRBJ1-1	CASSTLSVNTEAFF
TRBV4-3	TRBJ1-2	CASSQTRALNYGYTF
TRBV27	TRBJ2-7	CASSSLAGGLYEQYF
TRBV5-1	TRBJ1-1	CASSLVWGPDTEAFF
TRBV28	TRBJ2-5	CASSVSGSSRETQYF
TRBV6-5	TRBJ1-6	CASSRTQLGGSPLHF
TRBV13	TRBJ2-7	CASSLGPSTTHEQYF
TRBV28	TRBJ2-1	CASSLSEGEQFF
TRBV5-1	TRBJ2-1	CASSLGYPSYNEQFF
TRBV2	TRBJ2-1	CASSGLAAYNEQFF
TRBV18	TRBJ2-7	CASSPRQGTYEQYF
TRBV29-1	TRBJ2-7	CSVEFGTGAYEQYF
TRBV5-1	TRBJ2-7	CASSVTGTGAFHEQYF
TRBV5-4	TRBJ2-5	CASSFDGGAVETQYF
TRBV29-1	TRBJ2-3	CSVEEDVREADTQYF
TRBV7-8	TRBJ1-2	CASSPREENYGYTF
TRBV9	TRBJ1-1	CASSQTGGRTEAFF
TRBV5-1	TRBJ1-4	CASSFGGATDPTNEKLFF
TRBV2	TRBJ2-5	CASSEGGDIEYF
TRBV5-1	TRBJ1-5	CASRDRGDQPQHF
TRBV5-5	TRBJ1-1	CASSWGLNTEAFF
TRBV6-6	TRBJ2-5	CASSSSGTKQETQYF